This paragraph reports one T cell receptor beta chain. The antigen is not known. This sample is drawn from a study of cytomegalovirus exposure and HLA in healthy donors. Findings and caveats of the study: In a later analysis, TCR beta V- and J-gene trimming showed a link to a missense DCLRE1C variant. Among the most significant clusters, several appeared linked to common viral pathogens in a later analysis.

PCR amplification relied on 60 Vbeta primers (plus 13 Jbeta primers). Sequenced by immunoSEQ multiplex PCR; TCRdb stores in-frame clones only, minus some. The sample includes about 130,000 clones, 70% to 80% of them seen just once. These donors, healthy bone marrow donors, were studied. Sequenced: PBMCs. The TCR sequence derives from a man in his forties or fifties in good health and CMV-seropositive.

The CDR3 coding sequence is TGCGCCAGCAGCTTAAGGGAGAGAGATGGCGAGCAGTACTTC. Its translation is CASSLRERDGEQYF. The chain has TRBV4-1 and TRBJ2-7, with TRBD2 as a possible D gene (5 bases). V lost 5 bases to trimming and J lost 6 bases, with 17 bases between them. CDR3 length equals 14 residues. The germline gives CDR1 MGHRA, CDR2 YSYEKL.